Detailed here is one TCR beta chain. The data are from a study of blood T cell repertoires in COVID-19. Trimming pared 11 bases from V and 3 bases from J, leaving 17 bases between. The CDR3 has 14 residues. CDR1 is MDHEN, CDR2 SYDVKM, per germline. Using immunoSEQ multiplex PCR, the repertoire was profiled, and TCRdb retains in-frame clones only, with some absent. The sample has 70,000 to 95,000 clones, roughly 80% seen once; the top ten hold around 12%. The TCR comes from a woman between 40 and 50 years old with active or convalescent COVID-19. Sequenced input: peripheral blood. V gene TRBV28 combines with J gene TRBJ1-5; D is uncertain. The CDR3 bases are TGTGCCGTTCTAGATACCTTGACCAATCAGCCCCAGCATTTT. It codes for CAVLDTLTNQPQHF.